A single sample is the source of the 21 T cell receptor beta chains below, sequenced in a study of T cell repertoires in cytomegalovirus infection. TCRdb re-called the reads with MiXCR, one entry per CDR3 protein. The table records hundreds of thousands of distinct CDR3 sequences, approximately 18% of them present only once. Sequences were obtained from PBMCs. The receptors were gathered from a human donor in good health (CMV status not recorded). Some clones in this sample may be carry-over from other donors' samples.

The rearrangement joins TRBV7-2 to TRBJ2-7; D remains ambiguous. V lost 5 bases to trimming and J lost 2 bases, with 13 bases between them. CDR3 length: 14 residues. CDR1 and CDR2 (germline): SGHTA, FQGNSA. CDR3 coding DNA: TGTGCCAGCAGCACCAGCAAACCAACCTACGAGCAGTACTTC. Protein sequence: CASSTSKPTYEQYF.

The chain is built from TRBV19 and TRBJ1-5; D unresolved. This CDR3 comprises 14 residues. CDR1 LNHDA and CDR2 SQIVND come from the germline V gene (reference sequence). Trimming pared 2 bases from V and 7 bases from J, leaving 12 bases between. The CDR3 reads CASSIRLRNQPQHF. The CDR3 DNA reads TGTGCCAGTAGTATAAGGTTACGAAACCAGCCCCAGCATTTT.

Remarks on this clonotype: A much larger clone differs from this one at a single base, so this may be a read error. J is TRBJ1-2 and V is TRBV7-2; 8 nucleotides agree with TRBD1. Germline lookup yields CDR1 SGHTA and CDR2 FQGNSA. J gave up 4 bases and V 2 bases, and 9 bases lay outside the gene matches. CDR3 length: 16 residues. CDR3 in amino acids: CTSSLFGQGFGYGYTF. The CDR3 DNA is TGTACCAGCAGCTTATTTGGACAGGGATTCGGCTATGGCTACACCTTC.

The chain has TRBV15 and TRBJ1-5, with TRBD1 identical over 9 bases. The CDR3 totals 17 residues. Germline V gene lookup returns CDR1 LNHNV and CDR2 YYDKDF (reference sequence). The V and J ends lost 1 base and 0 bases, in that order; junction bases with no gene match: 4. DNA for the CDR3: TGTGCCACCAGCAGAGGCGACAGGGGGGCTAGCAATCAGCCCCAGCATTTT. As protein: CATSRGDRGASNQPQHF.

The chain employs TRBV6-2 or TRBV6-3 and TRBJ1-2; D is unresolved. The ends were cut back, 2 bases at V and 4 bases at J, with 8 bases in the middle. From germline, CDR1 is MNHEY and CDR2 SVGEGT. The CDR3 totals 13 residues. The CDR3 DNA is TGTGCCAGCAGTTACCGGGAATTCTATGGCTACACCTTC. This encodes CASSYREFYGYTF.

The DNA for the CDR3 is TGTGCCAGTAGTATACCCCTGGCGGGGACTGAAGCTTTCTTT. It codes for CASSIPLAGTEAFF. The rearrangement joins TRBV19 to TRBJ1-1; the D is unclear. Trimming pared 2 bases from V and 5 bases from J, leaving 12 bases between. Germline CDR1 reads LNHDA; CDR2 reads SQIVND (reference sequence). This CDR3 has 14 residues. Together with reference TRBV19 and TRBJ1-1, the CDR3 gives the full variable domain: DGGITQSPKYLFRKEGQNVTLSCEQNLNHDAMYWYRQDPGQGLRLIYYSQIVNDFQKGDIAEGYSVSREKKESFPLTVTSAQKNPTAFYLCASSIPLAGTEAFFGQGTRLTVV.

At least ten counts were recorded for this clonotype. V and J are TRBV7-2 and TRBJ2-7; D perhaps matches TRBD1 (6 bases). The CDR3 is 13 amino acids. The V end lost 2 bases, the J end lost 4 bases, and 9 bases lay between the germline ends. Germline values: CDR1 SGHTA, CDR2 FQGNSA. CDR3 in DNA: TGTGCCAGCAGCTTATCAGGGGAGTACGAGCAGTACTTC. This gives the protein CASSLSGEYEQYF.

This clonotype has a count of ten or more. The V gene is TRBV7-8, the J gene TRBJ2-5; D is possibly TRBD2 (7 bases). Germline V gene sequence: CDR1 SGHVS, CDR2 FQNEAQ. This CDR3 has 16 amino acids. V was clipped by 5 bases and J by 4 bases, with 20 bases between them. This chain's CDR3 is CASSPRAGAPSETQYF. CDR3 DNA: TGTGCCAGCAGCCCCAGGGCGGGGGCCCCGTCAGAGACCCAGTACTTC.

This clonotype was counted ten times or more. The V gene is TRBV7-8, the J gene TRBJ1-5, with D unclear. CDR3 length: 14 amino acids. Trimming removed 1 base from V and 4 bases from J, with 8 bases in between. CDR1 and CDR2 from the germline V gene are SGHVS and FQNEAQ. CDR3 in amino acids: CASSLDGLNQPQHF. The CDR3 DNA is TGTGCCAGCAGCTTAGACGGACTGAATCAGCCCCAGCATTTT. Combining the CDR3 with reference TRBV7-8 and TRBJ1-5 gives the whole variable domain GAGVSQSPRYKVAKRGQDVALRCDPISGHVSLFWYQQALGQGPEFLTYFQNEAQLDKSGLPSDRFFAERPEGSVSTLKIQRTQQEDSAVYLCASSLDGLNQPQHFGDGTRLSIL.

This clonotype has only a few counts. The CDR3 here is CASSQGASGGVAKNIQYF. In nucleotides, the CDR3 is TGTGCCAGCAGCCAAGGGGCTAGCGGGGGGGTAGCCAAAAACATTCAGTACTTC. The chain carries TRBV3-1 and TRBJ2-4; TRBD2 agrees at 12 bases. The CDR3 runs to 18 residues. Germline V CDR1 and CDR2: LGHDT, YNNKEL (reference sequence). V dropped 1 base and J dropped 0; count of bases not matched to a gene: 4.

The table lists this clonotype with a few counts. This rearrangement joins TRBV20-1 to TRBJ1-1; D may be TRBD1 (5 bases). This CDR3 is 12 amino acids long. Germline V gene sequence: CDR1 DFQATT, CDR2 SNEGSKA (reference sequence). The ends were cut back, 5 bases at V and 1 base at J, with 8 bases in the middle. The CDR3: CSASTENTEAFF. CDR3 nucleotides: TGCAGTGCTTCGACAGAGAACACTGAAGCTTTCTTT.

The chain carries TRBV2 and TRBJ1-3; unclear D gene. The V and J ends lost 7 bases and 7 bases respectively, with 20 bases between them. The CDR3 runs to 15 residues. CDR1 is SNHLY, CDR2 FYNNEI, per germline. The CDR3 coding sequence is TGTGCCAGCACTCTAGAGGGTGGGAAGGAGAACACCATATATTTT. It is translated as CASTLEGGKENTIYF.

This chain uses TRBV7-2 with TRBJ2-7; 8 nucleotides align to TRBD1. Germline assignment: CDR1 SGHTA and CDR2 FQGNSA. The J segment lost 4 bases and the V segment lost 1 base, leaving 6 bases of the junction unmatched. CDR3 length: 15 residues. CDR3 DNA: TGTGCCAGCAGCTTAGGCGGGACAGGTAGATACGAGCAGTACTTC. This translates into CASSLGGTGRYEQYF.

This clonotype was seen a handful of times. This chain uses TRBV5-6 with TRBJ2-5; tentatively, D is TRBD2 (5 bases). Germline V gene data show CDR1 as SGHDT and CDR2 as YYEEEE. Trimming removed 0 bases from V and 5 bases from J, with 8 bases in between. The CDR3 totals 13 residues. DNA for the CDR3: TGTGCCAGCAGCTTGGTAGTAGCGGAGACCCAGTACTTC. It translates to CASSLVVAETQYF.

This clonotype was counted between two and nine times. This rearrangement joins TRBV6-5 to TRBJ2-3; D perhaps matches TRBD2 (6 bases). The CDR3 sequence is 15 residues long. The V gene lost 2 bases and the J gene lost 1 base, with 10 bases spanning the gap. The germline gives CDR1 MNHEY, CDR2 SVGAGI. Here the CDR3 DNA reads TGTGCCAGCAGTTACGGGGCTAGCGGCACAGATACGCAGTATTTT. Amino acid sequence: CASSYGASGTDTQYF.

This clonotype was seen many times. The chain links TRBV5-1 to TRBJ1-4, with unresolved D. Germline CDR1 SGHRS, CDR2 YFSETQ. The CDR3 loop spans 13 amino acids. Deletions cut 0 bases from V and 4 bases from J, with 4 bases between. The CDR3 DNA follows: TGCGCCAGCAGCTTGGGACTTAATGAAAAACTGTTTTTT. Translated: CASSLGLNEKLFF.

In this sample, this clonotype turned up a few times. This chain links TRBV12-3 or TRBV12-4 with TRBJ2-7, with 8 bases lining up with TRBD2. V shed 5 bases, J shed 2 bases, and the junction held 5 bases outside the gene matches. The CDR3 consists of 14 residues. The chain's CDR3 is CASSPAGAPYEQYF. The CDR3 DNA reads as TGTGCCAGCAGTCCAGCGGGGGCCCCCTACGAGCAGTACTTC.

The chain has TRBV7-9 and TRBJ1-4; a weak D match, TRBD1 (6 bases). Germline V gene sequence: CDR1 SEHNR, CDR2 FQNEAQ (reference sequence). The CDR3 length is 15 residues. V shed 5 bases and J shed 8 bases, with 18 bases lying between them. CDR3 DNA sequence: TGTGCCAGCAGCGCTCCAGGAGCTCAGGGGGAAAAACTGTTTTTT. Translation: CASSAPGAQGEKLFF.

This clonotype was seen at least ten times. The chain uses TRBV5-1 and TRBJ1-1, with TRBD1 as a possible D gene (6 bases). The CDR3 consists of 14 residues. Germline-derived CDR1 and CDR2 are SGHRS and YFSETQ. V lost 4 bases and J lost 2, with 12 bases in between. The CDR3, as DNA: TGCGCCAGCAGCGCCGGACAGCTAAACACTGAAGCTTTCTTT. Translating it yields CASSAGQLNTEAFF.

V gene TRBV6-2 or TRBV6-3 combines with J gene TRBJ1-5; 8 bases line up with TRBD1. This CDR3 is 18 amino acids long. The germline V gene has CDR1 MNHEY and CDR2 SVGEGT. The trim removed 7 bases at V and 0 bases at J, leaving 14 bases unmatched. The CDR3 bases are TGTGCCAGCAACTACGGACAGGGCCCGTCTTATAGCAATCAGCCCCAGCATTTT. Amino acid sequence: CASNYGQGPSYSNQPQHF.

This sequence joins TRBV20-1 and TRBJ2-2; D is unresolved. The CDR3 loop spans 14 amino acids. Germline V lookup: CDR1 DFQATT, CDR2 SNEGSKA (reference sequence). Trimming removed 3 bases at V and 6 bases at J, with 14 bases between. The CDR3 DNA sequence: TGCAGTGCTAGTAGGTGGGGTCTGCCCGGGGAGCTGTTTTTT. Its translation is CSASRWGLPGELFF.